This section outlines one T cell receptor (beta chain) sequence together with its context. TCRdb used MiXCR to reprocess the RT-PCR reads, holding one entry per CDR3 protein. The sample holds 150,000 to 200,000 distinct CDR3 sequences, 41% seen once. Germline assignment: CDR1 MNHNS and CDR2 SASEGT. Trimming removed 6 bases from V and 5 bases from J; junction bases left unmatched: 8. This CDR3 spans 14 amino acids. This entry is derived from a study of patients and donors after allogeneic stem cell transplantation. The TCR sequence derives from a human donor who was either an allogeneic HSCT recipient or a stem cell or donor lymphocyte infusion donor (not recorded which). It is not recorded whose cells these are; they may come from a transplant donor. Material for sequencing was blood, either unsorted or a sorted T cell fraction (not recorded which). This chain links TRBV6-1 with TRBJ1-1; 8 nucleotides agree with TRBD1. This CDR3 is CASSKQGVSTEAFF. CDR3 coding DNA: TGTGCCAGCAGCAAACAGGGGGTGTCAACTGAAGCTTTCTTT.